This T cell receptor beta chain was sequenced during a study of blood T cell repertoires in COVID-19. Background on the study: Acute and convalescent COVID-19 specimens originated in the United States, Italy and Spain.

In the source study's methods: Nucleated cell counts were estimated from reference gene primer amplification. The method was immunoSEQ multiplex PCR; TCRdb's version includes in-frame clones alone and lacks a portion of them. V and J calls and clone size are copied from that table; D and trimming were computed from the DNA. The table includes fewer than 700,000 clones, around 90% detected once. Germline lookup yields CDR1 MGHRA and CDR2 YSYEKL. Losses at the gene ends were 4 bases for V and 4 bases for J; bases not matched to a gene: 9. The CDR3 is made up of 16 amino acids. Seattle cases were enrolled at active infection and followed longitudinally. This clone occurred a few times.

The clonotype originates from a woman between 45 and 60 years old with COVID-19, enrolled during active disease. V is TRBV4-1 and J is TRBJ1-5, with 8 bases aligning to TRBD1. Source material: peripheral blood. This CDR3 reads CASSPRPGQVNQPQHF. For the CDR3, the DNA is TGCGCCAGCAGCCCGAGACCGGGACAGGTTAATCAGCCCCAGCATTTT.